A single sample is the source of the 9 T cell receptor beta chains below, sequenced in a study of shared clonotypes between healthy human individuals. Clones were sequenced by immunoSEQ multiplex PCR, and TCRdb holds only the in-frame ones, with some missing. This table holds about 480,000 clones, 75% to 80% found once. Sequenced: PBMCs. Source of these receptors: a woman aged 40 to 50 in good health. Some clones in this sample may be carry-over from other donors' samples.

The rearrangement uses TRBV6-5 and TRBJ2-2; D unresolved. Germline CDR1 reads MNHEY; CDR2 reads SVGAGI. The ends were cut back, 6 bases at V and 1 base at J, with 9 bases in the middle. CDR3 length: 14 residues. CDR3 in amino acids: CASRSWGNTGELFF. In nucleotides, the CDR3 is TGTGCCAGCAGATCGTGGGGGAACACCGGGGAGCTGTTTTTT.

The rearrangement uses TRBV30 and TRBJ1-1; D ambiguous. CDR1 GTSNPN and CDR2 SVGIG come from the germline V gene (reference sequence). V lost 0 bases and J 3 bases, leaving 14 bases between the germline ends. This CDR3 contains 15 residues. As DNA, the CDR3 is TGTGCCTGGAGTGTCGGCGGAACAGTCTACACTGAAGCTTTCTTT. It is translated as CAWSVGGTVYTEAFF.

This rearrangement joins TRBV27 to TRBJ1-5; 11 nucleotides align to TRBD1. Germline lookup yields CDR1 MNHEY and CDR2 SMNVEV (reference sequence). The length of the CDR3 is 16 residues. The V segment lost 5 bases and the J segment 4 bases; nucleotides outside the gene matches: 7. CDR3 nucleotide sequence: TGTGCCAGCAGTCCCCGGACAGGGGGCGGGAATCAGCCCCAGCATTTT. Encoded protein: CASSPRTGGGNQPQHF.

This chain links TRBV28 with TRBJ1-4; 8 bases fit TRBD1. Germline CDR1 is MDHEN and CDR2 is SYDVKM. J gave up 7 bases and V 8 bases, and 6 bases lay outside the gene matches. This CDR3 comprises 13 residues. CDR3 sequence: CASRRQGAEKLFF. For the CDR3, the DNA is TGTGCCAGCCGGAGGCAGGGGGCTGAAAAACTGTTTTTT.

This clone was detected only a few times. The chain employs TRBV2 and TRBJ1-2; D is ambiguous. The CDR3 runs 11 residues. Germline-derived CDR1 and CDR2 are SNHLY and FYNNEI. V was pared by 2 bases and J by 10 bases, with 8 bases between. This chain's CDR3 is CASSETLSYTF. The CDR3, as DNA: TGTGCCAGCAGTGAAACCCTTTCCTACACCTTC.

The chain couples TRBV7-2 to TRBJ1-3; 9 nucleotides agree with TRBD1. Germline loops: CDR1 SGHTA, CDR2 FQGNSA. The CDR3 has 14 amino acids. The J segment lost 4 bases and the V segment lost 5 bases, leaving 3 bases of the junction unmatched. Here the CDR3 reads CASSQDRGGNTIYF. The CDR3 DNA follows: TGTGCCAGCAGCCAGGACAGGGGCGGAAACACCATATATTTT.

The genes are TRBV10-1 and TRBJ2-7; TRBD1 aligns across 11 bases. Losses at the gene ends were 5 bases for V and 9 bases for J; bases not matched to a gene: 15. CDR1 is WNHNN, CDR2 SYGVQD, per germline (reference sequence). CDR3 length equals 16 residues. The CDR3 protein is CASSRTGGKNPTRQYF. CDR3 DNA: TGCGCCAGCAGTCGGACAGGGGGCAAAAATCCGACTCGGCAGTACTTC.

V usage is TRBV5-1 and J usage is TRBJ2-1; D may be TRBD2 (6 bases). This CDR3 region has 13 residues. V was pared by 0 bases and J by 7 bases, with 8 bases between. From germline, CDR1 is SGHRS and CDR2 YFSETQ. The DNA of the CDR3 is TGCGCCAGCAGCTTGGTAGGAGGGAATGAGCAGTTCTTC. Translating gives CASSLVGGNEQFF.

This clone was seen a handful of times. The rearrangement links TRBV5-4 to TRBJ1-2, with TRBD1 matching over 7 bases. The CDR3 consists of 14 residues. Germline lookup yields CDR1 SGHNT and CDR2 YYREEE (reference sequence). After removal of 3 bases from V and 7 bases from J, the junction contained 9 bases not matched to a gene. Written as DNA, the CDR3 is TGTGCCAGCAGCTGGGGACAGCTGAGGACTGGCTACACCTTC. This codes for CASSWGQLRTGYTF.